This TCR beta chain was sequenced for a study of glioma-infiltrating T cells after dendritic cell vaccination. In the case of this clone: Within the sample, other DNA sequences also encode this same CDR3.

This CDR3 region has 14 residues. Trimming removed 2 bases at V and 8 bases at J, with 12 bases between. Germline V lookup: CDR1 LGHNA, CDR2 YNFKEQ. The assay was immunoSEQ multiplex PCR, and TCRdb's table has in-frame clones only and misses some. The sample has tens of thousands of clones; under 85% are singletons. Regarding time point: after dendritic cell vaccination, including at tumor progression/relapse. This sequence was found in a human donor with glioblastoma. The chain has TRBV4-2 and TRBJ1-4; D perhaps matches TRBD1 (5 bases). The specimen was blood, collected after dendritic cell vaccination. In DNA, the CDR3 is TGTGCCAGCAGCCAAAGTAGGGGTAACGAAAAACTGTTTTTT. Translated, it gives CASSQSRGNEKLFF.